One and the same sample provided the 18 T cell receptor beta chains below, sequenced in a study of T cell changes during pregnancy in multiple sclerosis. Generated by immunoSEQ multiplex PCR, the TCRdb table keeps only in-frame clones and is missing some. The data contain roughly 110,000 clones, about nine tenths of them singletons. Material: peripheral blood, obtained in the third trimester of pregnancy. The receptors here all came from a female donor in good health, enrolled as a control in a pregnancy study.

This chain joins TRBV5-1 and TRBJ2-7; 7 bases map to TRBD1. V gave up 2 bases and J gave up 9 bases; unmatched junction bases: 5. Germline CDR1 reads SGHRS; CDR2 reads YFSETQ. The CDR3 length is 12 residues. The CDR3 protein is CASSFEQGVQYF. In DNA form, the CDR3 reads TGCGCCAGCAGCTTCGAGCAGGGGGTGCAGTACTTC.

The rearrangement uses TRBV10-3 and TRBJ1-2, with D possibly matching TRBD1 (5 bases). The germline V and J ends were trimmed by 2 bases and 2 bases, with 6 bases remaining between them. Germline V gene data show CDR1 as ENHRY and CDR2 as SYGVKD. The CDR3 covers 13 residues. The CDR3 spells CAISERQNYGYTF. CDR3 coding DNA: TGTGCCATCAGTGAGCGACAGAACTATGGCTACACCTTC.

The sample holds one count of this clone. The rearrangement uses TRBV5-1 and TRBJ2-2; 12 bases line up with TRBD2. After removal of 2 bases from V and 7 bases from J, the junction contained 12 bases not matched to a gene. Germline values: CDR1 SGHRS, CDR2 YFSETQ. The CDR3 totals 18 residues. The CDR3 reads CASSFPPGLAGKIGELFF. The CDR3 DNA reads as TGCGCCAGCAGCTTCCCTCCGGGACTAGCGGGTAAAATCGGGGAGCTGTTTTTT.

The chain has TRBV30 and TRBJ2-2; 7 bases fit TRBD1. This CDR3 is built from 15 residues. The V and J ends lost 4 bases and 0 bases, in that order; junction bases with no gene match: 5. The germline gives CDR1 GTSNPN, CDR2 SVGIG (reference sequence). The CDR3 here is CAWTWTGSNTGELFF. DNA of the CDR3: TGTGCCTGGACCTGGACAGGCTCGAACACCGGGGAGCTGTTTTTT.

The chain links TRBV5-5 to TRBJ1-4; 9 bases agree with TRBD1. Trimming at V came to 3 bases and at J to 13 bases, leaving 10 bases not matched to a gene. The CDR3 totals 14 residues. Germline V gene data show CDR1 as SGHKS and CDR2 as YYEKEE (reference sequence). The CDR3 reads CASSSARDRDRLFF. Written as DNA, the CDR3 is TGTGCCAGCAGCTCTGCCCGGGACAGGGATAGACTGTTTTTT. The full variable domain, its missing parts supplied by reference TRBV5-5 and TRBJ1-4, is DAGVTQSPTHLIKTRGQQVTLRCSPISGHKSVSWYQQVLGQGPQFIFQYYEKEERGRGNFPDRFSARQFPNYSSELNVNALLLGDSALYLCASSSARDRDRLFFGSGTQLSVL.

This chain joins TRBV6-6 and TRBJ2-3; TRBD2 is a possible D gene (6 bases). The V end lost 6 bases, the J end lost 0 bases, and 13 bases lay between the germline ends. The CDR3 runs 15 residues. The germline gives CDR1 MNHNY, CDR2 SVGAGI (reference sequence). For the CDR3, the DNA is TGTGCCAGCAGCCCCAGCGGGCGCAGCACAGATACGCAGTATTTT. Translation: CASSPSGRSTDTQYF.

This clone was seen only once. The chain carries TRBV7-3 and TRBJ1-1, with 7 nucleotides matching TRBD1. From germline, CDR1 is SGHTA and CDR2 FQGTGA. The trim removed 4 bases at V and 6 bases at J, leaving 5 bases unmatched. The CDR3 contains 13 residues. The DNA of the CDR3 is TGTGCCAGCAGCTCCACAGGGGAAGCTGAAGCTTTCTTT. This translates into CASSSTGEAEAFF.

This rearrangement joins TRBV27 to TRBJ2-2; tentative D call: TRBD2 (6 bases). V lost 3 bases, J lost 5 bases, and 13 bases lay in between. This CDR3 spans 15 amino acids. Germline values: CDR1 MNHEY, CDR2 SMNVEV (reference sequence). The CDR3 DNA reads as TGTGCCAGCAGTTTGGGACTGAAGATGACCGGGGAGCTGTTTTTT. Translation: CASSLGLKMTGELFF.

This clone is a singleton in its sample. The chain carries TRBV7-8 and TRBJ2-1, with a tentative D call TRBD2 (5 bases). Germline V gives CDR1 SGHVS, CDR2 FQNEAQ. Trimming shortened V by 1 base and J by 2 bases, and 12 bases separated the two germline ends. The CDR3 is 16 residues long. CDR3 bases: TGTGCCAGCAGCTTAGTACGGAGGCCCCCCTACAATGAGCAGTTCTTC. It specifies CASSLVRRPPYNEQFF. The entire variable domain, with the rest obtained from reference TRBV7-8 and TRBJ2-1, is as follows: GAGVSQSPRYKVAKRGQDVALRCDPISGHVSLFWYQQALGQGPEFLTYFQNEAQLDKSGLPSDRFFAERPEGSVSTLKIQRTQQEDSAVYLCASSLVRRPPYNEQFFGPGTRLTVL.

V gene TRBV2 combines with J gene TRBJ2-4; possible D gene TRBD2, 5 bases. CDR3 length equals 15 residues. Germline CDR1 SNHLY, CDR2 FYNNEI. Trimming shortened V by 0 bases and J by 13 bases, and 19 bases separated the two germline ends. CDR3 nucleotide sequence: TGTGCCAGCAGTGAAGCTCGAGTAGCGCCGAGCGTACAGTACTTC. Its translation: CASSEARVAPSVQYF. Complete variable domain (other parts from reference TRBV2 and TRBJ2-4): EPEVTQTPSHQVTQMGQEVILRCVPISNHLYFYWYRQILGQKVEFLVSFYNNEISEKSEIFDDQFSVERPDGSNFTLKIRSTKLEDSAMYFCASSEARVAPSVQYFGAGTRLSVL.

This clone was counted between two and nine times. The chain employs TRBV11-3 and TRBJ1-6; 9 bases map to TRBD1. CDR1 is SGHNT and CDR2 is YENEEA in the germline V gene. This CDR3 region has 13 residues. After removal of 3 bases from V and 15 bases from J, the junction contained 6 bases not matched to a gene. CDR3 in amino acids: CASSLGQGLGLHF. In nucleotides, the CDR3 is TGTGCCAGCAGCTTGGGACAGGGATTAGGCCTCCACTTT.

The V call is TRBV9, the J call TRBJ2-3, with D possibly being TRBD2 (7 bases). Germline CDR1 and CDR2: SGDLS and YYNGEE. CDR3 length equals 16 residues. Trimming pared 3 bases from V and 5 bases from J, leaving 19 bases between. CDR3 region: CASSDFGGPSEDTQYF. The CDR3 DNA follows: TGTGCCAGCAGCGATTTCGGGGGGCCGAGTGAAGATACGCAGTATTTT.

The rearrangement uses TRBV11-3 and TRBJ2-7, with D possibly TRBD1 on 6 matching bases. The CDR3 is 13 amino acids. The V and J ends lost 7 bases and 1 base respectively, with 11 bases between them. Germline CDR1 reads SGHNT; CDR2 reads YENEEA. The CDR3 is CASNADSSYEQYF. The CDR3 nucleotides are TGTGCCAGCAACGCGGACAGTTCCTACGAGCAGTACTTC.

This clone was observed a single time. The rearrangement uses TRBV2 and TRBJ2-7, with 7 bases identical to TRBD1. The CDR3 consists of 15 residues. With 8 bases clipped from V and 5 bases from J, the junction kept 15 bases outside the gene matches. The germline CDR1 and CDR2 sequences are SNHLY and FYNNEI. In DNA form, the CDR3 reads TGTGCCAGCTGGACCGAAGGGCAGGGGGACCACGAGCAGTACTTC. It encodes CASWTEGQGDHEQYF.

This sequence joins TRBV4-3 and TRBJ1-1; possibly TRBD1 for D (6 bases). The CDR3 loop spans 15 amino acids. CDR1 and CDR2 (germline): LGHNA, YSLEER. Trimming shortened V by 4 bases and J by 4 bases, and 16 bases separated the two germline ends. The CDR3 region is CASSRERGAGTEAFF. CDR3 nucleotides: TGCGCCAGCAGCCGAGAACGGGGGGCGGGCACTGAAGCTTTCTTT.

The chain uses TRBV2 and TRBJ2-5; the match to TRBD2 covers 9 bases. CDR1 is SNHLY, CDR2 FYNNEI, per germline. This CDR3 is 15 amino acids long. Germline trimming cut 4 bases from V and 0 bases from J; bases unmatched to any gene: 3. The CDR3 sequence is CASSVVAGDQETQYF. The CDR3 bases are TGTGCCAGCAGTGTGGTAGCGGGGGACCAAGAGACCCAGTACTTC. Full variable domain (missing parts from reference TRBV2 and TRBJ2-5): EPEVTQTPSHQVTQMGQEVILRCVPISNHLYFYWYRQILGQKVEFLVSFYNNEISEKSEIFDDQFSVERPDGSNFTLKIRSTKLEDSAMYFCASSVVAGDQETQYFGPGTRLLVL.

The rearrangement links TRBV7-6 to TRBJ2-5; D gene unclear. Germline V gene sequence: CDR1 SGHVS, CDR2 FNYEAQ. Between the trimmed V and J ends, which lost 8 bases and 6 bases, there was a span of 10 bases. CDR3 size: 11 residues. Here the CDR3 reads CASSRTQTQYF. CDR3 sequence (DNA): TGTGCCAGCTCGCGAACCCAGACCCAGTACTTC.

The chain combines TRBV14 with TRBJ2-5; D is undetermined. The V gene lost 1 base and the J gene lost 9 bases, with 6 bases spanning the gap. The CDR3 has 11 amino acids. Germline CDR1 is SGHDN and CDR2 is FVKESK. This chain's CDR3 is CASSQGQAQYF. DNA for the CDR3: TGTGCCAGCAGCCAAGGGCAGGCCCAGTACTTC. The whole variable domain, remainder taken from reference TRBV14 and TRBJ2-5, is EAGVTQFPSHSVIEKGQTVTLRCDPISGHDNLYWYRRVMGKEIKFLLHFVKESKQDESGMPNNRFLAERTGGTYSTLKVQPAELEDSGVYFCASSQGQAQYFGPGTRLLVL.